The TCR beta chain under discussion was sequenced for a study of T cells after yellow fever vaccination. The V gene lost 3 bases and the J gene lost 5 bases, with 11 bases spanning the gap. This CDR3 comprises 13 residues. Germline loops: CDR1 SGHKS, CDR2 YYEKEE (reference sequence). As to this clonotype: Its antigen remains unidentified.

Study outcomes and limitations: Among primary-vaccination clones, most reappeared after the booster, at 95% to 96% for CD4 and around 91% for CD8. Faster peaking, at day 5 versus 15, marked a secondary response that was weaker. Any FACS-sorted repertoire could hold abundant clonotypes that contaminate it from the bulk population.

Conversion of TCR transcripts into cDNA relied on 5'RACE template switching, which added a universal primer site and UMIs. MiXCR was run by TCRdb on the 5' RACE reads, yielding one entry per CDR3 protein. The sample consists of roughly 160,000 distinct CDR3 sequences, about a tenth of them appearing once. Here the sequenced sample was CD8+ T cells sorted from PBMCs, taken 45 days after the yellow fever booster vaccination. The chain carries TRBV5-5 and TRBJ2-5; no reliable D call. The sequence was collected from a man aged 18 to 30 who received the YFV17D yellow fever vaccine. The CDR3 region is CASSYPRNETQYF. The DNA for the CDR3 is TGTGCCAGCAGCTACCCCCGGAACGAGACCCAGTACTTC.